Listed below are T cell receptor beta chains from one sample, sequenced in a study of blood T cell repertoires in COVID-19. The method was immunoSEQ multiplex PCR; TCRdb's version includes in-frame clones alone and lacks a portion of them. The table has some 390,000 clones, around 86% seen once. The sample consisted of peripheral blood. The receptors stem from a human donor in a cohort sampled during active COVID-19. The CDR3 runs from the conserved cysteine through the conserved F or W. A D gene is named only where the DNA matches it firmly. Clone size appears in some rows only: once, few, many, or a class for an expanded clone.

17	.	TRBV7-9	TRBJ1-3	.	TGTGCCAGCAGCCCCGTATTAAGTTCCAGCTCTGGAAACACCATATATTTT	CASSPVLSSSSGNTIYF
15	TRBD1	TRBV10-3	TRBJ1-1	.	TGTGCCATCAGTGCTACAGGGGGGGAGAACACTGAAGCTTTCTTT	CAISATGGENTEAFF
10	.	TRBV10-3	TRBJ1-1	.	TGTGCCACAGGGAACACTGAAGCTTTCTTT	CATGNTEAFF
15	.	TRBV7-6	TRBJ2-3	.	TGTGCCAGCAGCCTCCGCGTTAGCAGCACAGATACGCAGTATTTT	CASSLRVSSTDTQYF
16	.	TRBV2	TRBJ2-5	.	TGTGCCAGCAGTGGTAGGGCCCGGCGGGCGCAAGAGACCCAGTACTTC	CASSGRARRAQETQYF
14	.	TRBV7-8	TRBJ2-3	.	TGTGCCAGCAGCTTAGACGCGGGAACAGATACGCAGTATTTT	CASSLDAGTDTQYF
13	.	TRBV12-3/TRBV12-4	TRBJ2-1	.	TGTGCCAGCAGTTTACCCGGCCAGGGGGAGCAGTTCTTC	CASSLPGQGEQFF
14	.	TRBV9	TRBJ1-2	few	TGTGCCAGCAGCGTACAGGCTTTAAACTATGGCTACACCTTC	CASSVQALNYGYTF
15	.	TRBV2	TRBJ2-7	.	TGTGCCAGCGCTTACCGCGGGTTGCGGAGTTACGAGCAGTACTTC	CASAYRGLRSYEQYF
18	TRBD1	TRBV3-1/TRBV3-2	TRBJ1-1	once	TGTGCCAGCAGCCCAGGACAGGGGGCGGGGGCGCCTAACACTGAAGCTTTCTTT	CASSPGQGAGAPNTEAFF
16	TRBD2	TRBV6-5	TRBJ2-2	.	TGTGCCAGCAGTTACGTGCCTAGCGGGGACACCGGGGAGCTGTTTTTT	CASSYVPSGDTGELFF
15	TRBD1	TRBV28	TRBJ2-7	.	TGTGCCAGCACCCCCCCCGGACAGGGTCCCTACGAGCAGTACTTC	CASTPPGQGPYEQYF
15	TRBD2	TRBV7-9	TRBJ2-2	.	TGTGCCAGCAGCTCGGGACTAGGGACCACCGGGGAGCTGTTTTTT	CASSSGLGTTGELFF
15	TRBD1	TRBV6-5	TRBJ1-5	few	TGTGCCAGCAGTCTACAGGGGGCGGAAGGGCAGCCCCAGCATTTT	CASSLQGAEGQPQHF
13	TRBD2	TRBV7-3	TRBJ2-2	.	TGTGCCAGCAGCTTGCGGGGGACCGGGGAGCTGTTTTTT	CASSLRGTGELFF
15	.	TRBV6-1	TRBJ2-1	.	TGTGCCAGCAGTGAAGTAGGTAGCGGCTTCGATGAGCAGTTCTTC	CASSEVGSGFDEQFF
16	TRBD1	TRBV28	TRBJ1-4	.	TGTGCCAGCATCGCAAGGTGGGACAGGGGGAATGAAAAACTGTTTTTT	CASIARWDRGNEKLFF
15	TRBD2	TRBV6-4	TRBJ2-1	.	TGTGCCAGCAGCCAACTAGCGGGGGGGCCGGGTGAGCAGTTCTTC	CASSQLAGGPGEQFF
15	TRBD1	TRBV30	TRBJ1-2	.	TGTGCCTGGAGTGTACGGGCAGGGGGGTACTATGGCTACACCTTC	CAWSVRAGGYYGYTF
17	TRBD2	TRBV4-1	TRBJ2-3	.	TGCGCCAGCAGCCAGGACGATCTAGCGGGAGGGCCAGATACGCAGTATTTT	CASSQDDLAGGPDTQYF
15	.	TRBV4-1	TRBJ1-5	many	TGCGCCAGCAGCCAAGGCGGGCAGGTTAATCAGCCCCAGCATTTT	CASSQGGQVNQPQHF
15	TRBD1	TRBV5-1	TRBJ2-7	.	TGCGCCAGCAGCTTGTGGACAGGGTCAAATGACGAGCAGTACTTC	CASSLWTGSNDEQYF
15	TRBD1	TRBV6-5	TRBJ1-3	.	TGTGCCAGCAGAACCGGGACAGGGGCTGGAAACACCATATATTTT	CASRTGTGAGNTIYF
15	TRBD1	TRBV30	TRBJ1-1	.	TGTGCCTGGAGTAGAGGACAGGGGGCGGACACTGAAGCTTTCTTT	CAWSRGQGADTEAFF
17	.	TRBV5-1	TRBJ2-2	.	TGCGCCAGCAGCTCCCTCCCAGGGGGGCTAGGCACCGGGGAGCTGTTTTTT	CASSSLPGGLGTGELFF
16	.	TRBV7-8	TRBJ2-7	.	TGTGCCAGCAGCTTACACCACCCACTAGCCGCCTACGAGCAGTACTTC	CASSLHHPLAAYEQYF
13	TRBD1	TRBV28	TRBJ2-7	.	TGTGCCAGCAGTACAGACAGGGGGTACGAGCAGTACTTC	CASSTDRGYEQYF
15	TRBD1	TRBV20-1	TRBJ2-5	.	TGCAGTGCTAGTGTGTCGACAGGGGGTGAGGAGACCCAGTACTTC	CSASVSTGGEETQYF
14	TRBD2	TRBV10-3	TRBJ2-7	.	TGTGCCATCAGGGAGAGCGGGGGGGCCTACGAGCAGTACTTC	CAIRESGGAYEQYF
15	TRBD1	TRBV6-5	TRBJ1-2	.	TGTGCCAGCAGTTACTCGGGCAGGGGGAACTATGGCTACACCTTC	CASSYSGRGNYGYTF
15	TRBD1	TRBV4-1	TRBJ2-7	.	TGCGCCAGCAGCCAGGGACAGGGGGCCTCCTACGAGCAGTACTTC	CASSQGQGASYEQYF
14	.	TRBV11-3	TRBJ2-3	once	TGTGCCAGCAGCTTACGTGGTAGCGGAGGTACGCAGTATTTT	CASSLRGSGGTQYF
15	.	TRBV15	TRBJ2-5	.	TGTGCCACCAGCAGACACCTGGGGCGGCAAGAGACCCAGTACTTC	CATSRHLGRQETQYF